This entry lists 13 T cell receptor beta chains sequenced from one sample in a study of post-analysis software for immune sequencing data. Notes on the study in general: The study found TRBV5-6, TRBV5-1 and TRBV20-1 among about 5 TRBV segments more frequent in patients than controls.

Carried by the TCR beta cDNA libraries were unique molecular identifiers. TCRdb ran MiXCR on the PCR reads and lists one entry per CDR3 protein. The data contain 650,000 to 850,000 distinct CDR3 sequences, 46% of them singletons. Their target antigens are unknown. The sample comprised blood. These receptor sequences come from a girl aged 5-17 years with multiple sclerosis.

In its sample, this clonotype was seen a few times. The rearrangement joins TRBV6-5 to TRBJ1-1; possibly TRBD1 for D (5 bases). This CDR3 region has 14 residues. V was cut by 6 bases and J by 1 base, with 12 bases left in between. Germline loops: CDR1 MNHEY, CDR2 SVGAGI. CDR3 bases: TGTGCCAGCAGCAAGGGGCAGAGGAACACTGAAGCTTTCTTT. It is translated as CASSKGQRNTEAFF.

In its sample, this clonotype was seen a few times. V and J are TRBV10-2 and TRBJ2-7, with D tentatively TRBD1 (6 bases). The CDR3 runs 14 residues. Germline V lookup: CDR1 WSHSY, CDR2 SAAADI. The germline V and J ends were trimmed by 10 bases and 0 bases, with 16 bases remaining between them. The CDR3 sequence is CAIATGPSSYEQYF. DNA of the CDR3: TGCGCCATTGCGACAGGCCCGAGCTCCTACGAGCAGTACTTC.

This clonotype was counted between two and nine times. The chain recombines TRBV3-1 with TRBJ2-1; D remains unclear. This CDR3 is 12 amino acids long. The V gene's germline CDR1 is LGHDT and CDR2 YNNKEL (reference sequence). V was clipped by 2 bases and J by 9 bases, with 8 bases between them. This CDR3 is CASSQQTGEQFF. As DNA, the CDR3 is TGTGCCAGCAGCCAACAGACGGGTGAGCAGTTCTTC.

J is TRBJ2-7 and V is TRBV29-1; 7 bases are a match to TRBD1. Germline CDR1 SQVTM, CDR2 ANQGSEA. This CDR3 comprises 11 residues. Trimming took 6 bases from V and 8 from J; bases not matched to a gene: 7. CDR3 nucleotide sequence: TGCAGCGTAGTAGACAGGGAACAGCAGTACTTC. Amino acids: CSVVDREQQYF.

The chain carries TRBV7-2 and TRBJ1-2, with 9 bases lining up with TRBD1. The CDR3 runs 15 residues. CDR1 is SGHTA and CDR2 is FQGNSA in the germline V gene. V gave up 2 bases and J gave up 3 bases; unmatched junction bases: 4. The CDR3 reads CASSLTRDRDYGYTF. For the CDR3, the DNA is TGTGCCAGCAGCTTAACCCGGGACAGGGACTATGGCTACACCTTC.

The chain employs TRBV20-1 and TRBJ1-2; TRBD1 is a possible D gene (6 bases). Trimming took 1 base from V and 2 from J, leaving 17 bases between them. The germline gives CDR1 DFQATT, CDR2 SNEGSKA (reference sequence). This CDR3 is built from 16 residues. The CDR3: CSARGTTGHPNYGYTF. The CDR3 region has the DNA TGCAGTGCTAGAGGCACAACGGGACACCCAAACTATGGCTACACCTTC.

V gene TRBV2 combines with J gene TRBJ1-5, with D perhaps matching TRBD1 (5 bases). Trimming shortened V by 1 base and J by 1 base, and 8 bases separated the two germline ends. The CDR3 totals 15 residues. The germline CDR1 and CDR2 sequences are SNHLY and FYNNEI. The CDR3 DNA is TGTGCCAGCAGTGAAGAGGGGCAGAGCAATCAGCCCCAGCATTTT. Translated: CASSEEGQSNQPQHF.

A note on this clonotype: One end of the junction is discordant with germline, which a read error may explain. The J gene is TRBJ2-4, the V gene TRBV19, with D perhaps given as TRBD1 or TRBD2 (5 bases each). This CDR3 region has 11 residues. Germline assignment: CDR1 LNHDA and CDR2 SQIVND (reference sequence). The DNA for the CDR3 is TGTGCCAGTAGCGTGGAGGACATTCGGTACTTC. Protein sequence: CASSVEDIRYF.

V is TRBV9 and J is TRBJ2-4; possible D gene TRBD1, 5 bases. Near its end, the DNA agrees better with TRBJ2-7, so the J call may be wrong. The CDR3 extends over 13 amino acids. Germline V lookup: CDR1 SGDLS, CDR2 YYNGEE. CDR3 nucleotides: TGTGCCAGCAGCGTAGAGGATCAGGGCGAGCAGTACTTC. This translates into CASSVEDQGEQYF.

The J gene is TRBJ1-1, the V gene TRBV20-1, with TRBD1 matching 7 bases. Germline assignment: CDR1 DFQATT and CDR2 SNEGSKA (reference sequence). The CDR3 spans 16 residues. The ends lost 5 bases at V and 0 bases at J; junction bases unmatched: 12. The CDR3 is CSAPNRDSDMNTEAFF. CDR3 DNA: TGCAGTGCTCCCAATCGGGACAGCGACATGAACACTGAAGCTTTCTTT.

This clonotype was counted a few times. The CDR3 region has the DNA TGTGCCAGCAGAGGTACAGGGGATGTAGGCTACACCTTC. This gives the protein CASRGTGDVGYTF. V usage is TRBV6-6 and J usage is TRBJ1-2, with 7 bases matching TRBD1. Trimming at V came to 6 bases and at J to 8 bases, leaving 9 bases not matched to a gene. CDR3 length: 13 residues. Germline V gene lookup returns CDR1 MNHNY and CDR2 SVGAGI (reference sequence).

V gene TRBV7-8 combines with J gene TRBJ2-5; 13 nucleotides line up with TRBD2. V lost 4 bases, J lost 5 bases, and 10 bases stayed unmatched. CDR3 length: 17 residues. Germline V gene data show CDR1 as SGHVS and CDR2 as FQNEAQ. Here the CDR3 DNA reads TGTGCCAGCAGCTCGAGCAGACTAGCGGGAGGTTTTGAGACCCAGTACTTC. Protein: CASSSSRLAGGFETQYF. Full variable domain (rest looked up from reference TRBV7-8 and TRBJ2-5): GAGVSQSPRYKVAKRGQDVALRCDPISGHVSLFWYQQALGQGPEFLTYFQNEAQLDKSGLPSDRFFAERPEGSVSTLKIQRTQQEDSAVYLCASSSSRLAGGFETQYFGPGTRLLVL.

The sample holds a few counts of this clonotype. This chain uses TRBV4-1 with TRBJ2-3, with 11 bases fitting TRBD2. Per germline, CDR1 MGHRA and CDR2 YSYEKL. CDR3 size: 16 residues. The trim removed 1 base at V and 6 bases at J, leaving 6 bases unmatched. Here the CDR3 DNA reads TGCGCCAGCAGCCAAGGACTAGCGGGAATGTCGGATACGCAGTATTTT. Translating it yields CASSQGLAGMSDTQYF.